Shown below are 7 T cell receptor beta chains from a single sample sequenced in a study of esophageal squamous cell carcinoma under preoperative chemotherapy. TCRdb reprocessed the PCR reads with MiXCR, giving one entry per CDR3 protein. The sample shows around 30,000 distinct CDR3 sequences, under 60% of them seen only once. Time point specified: after preoperative PTX-NDP chemotherapy. The specimen was taken from a patient given preoperative chemotherapy. The receptors come from a human donor with esophageal squamous cell carcinoma. The donor label of this sample is uncertain.

Only a few counts were recorded for this clonotype. This chain uses TRBV5-4 with TRBJ1-2, with D perhaps TRBD1 (5 bases). V was pared by 5 bases and J by 2 bases, with 22 bases between. The CDR3 extends over 17 amino acids. CDR1 is SGHNT and CDR2 is YYREEE in the germline V gene (reference sequence). The CDR3 spells CASRIRGPSAPNYGYTF. CDR3 coding DNA: TGTGCCAGCAGGATACGGGGCCCTTCTGCCCCCAACTATGGCTACACCTTC. Using reference TRBV5-4 and TRBJ1-2 for the parts outside the CDR3, the full variable domain is ETGVTQSPTHLIKTRGQQVTLRCSSQSGHNTVSWYQQALGQGPQFIFQYYREEENGRGNFPPRFSGLQFPNYSSELNVNALELDDSALYLCASRIRGPSAPNYGYTFGSGTRLTVV.

In its sample, this clonotype was seen a few times. This sequence joins TRBV6-5 and TRBJ2-1; no clear D gene. The DNA matches TRBJ2-7 better at its end, which makes the J call doubtful. Looked up from germline, CDR1 is MNHEY and CDR2 is SVGAGI. The CDR3 loop spans 16 amino acids. CDR3 in amino acids: CASSFRDPASYNEQYF. The CDR3 DNA reads TGTGCCAGCAGTTTCCGTGACCCTGCATCCTACAATGAGCAGTACTTC.

Only a few counts were recorded for this clonotype. An end of the junction differs from the germline gene, which may be a read error. V usage is TRBV12-3 or TRBV12-4 and J usage is TRBJ2-3, with 7 nucleotides matching TRBD2. This CDR3 has 16 residues. CDR3 loop: CASSGTGGGATDTQYF. CDR3 in DNA: TGTGCCAGCAGTGGTACGGGCGGGGGAGCCACAGATACGCAGTACTTT.

The rearrangement uses TRBV7-9 and TRBJ2-5; D gene uncertain. The DNA end favors TRBJ2-7, so the J call may be wrong. Germline CDR1 SEHNR, CDR2 FQNEAQ (reference sequence). The length of the CDR3 is 12 residues. This CDR3 reads CASSLPTDEQYF. In nucleotides, the CDR3 is TGTGCCAGCAGCTTACCGACGGACGAGCAGTACTTC.

This chain connects TRBV19 to TRBJ2-6; D ambiguous. Trimming left V 10 bases short and J 1 base short, with 14 bases between. The CDR3 is made up of 15 amino acids. In germline, CDR1 is LNHDA, CDR2 SQIVND (reference sequence). Here the CDR3 reads CATHSGVSGANVLTF. As DNA, the CDR3 is TGTGCCACCCACTCGGGTGTTTCTGGGGCCAACGTCCTGACTTTC.

This clonotype occurred many times. The rearrangement uses TRBV7-2 and TRBJ2-2, with D uncertain. Germline values: CDR1 SGHTA, CDR2 FQGNSA. V was trimmed by 2 bases and J by 7 bases, leaving 11 bases between them. The CDR3 is 14 residues long. CDR3 bases: TGTGCCAGCAGCTTATCTCCAGGTGACGGGGAGCTGTTTTTT. Its protein product is CASSLSPGDGELFF.

This clonotype was detected ten times or more. The chain joins TRBV11-3 to TRBJ2-7; D might be TRBD1 (6 bases). The CDR3 spans 16 residues. V lost 0 bases to trimming and J lost 0 bases, with 12 bases between them. Looked up from germline, CDR1 is SGHNT and CDR2 is YENEEA. CDR3: CASSLDQGGASYEQYF. The CDR3 coding sequence is TGTGCCAGCAGCTTAGATCAAGGGGGTGCCTCCTACGAGCAGTACTTC.